A single sample is the source of the 15 T cell receptor beta chains below, sequenced in a study of cytomegalovirus exposure and HLA in healthy donors. This PCR relied on a set of 60 Vbeta primers and 13 Jbeta primers. Clones were read by immunoSEQ multiplex PCR, and TCRdb kept only the in-frame ones, dropping some. The repertoire has around 120,000 clones, more than 80% of them found once; the top ten carry under 7%. The specimen sequenced was PBMCs. The receptors here all came from a woman in her 40s in good health and CMV-seropositive.

The V call is TRBV14, the J call TRBJ1-6; D ambiguous. The germline V and J ends were trimmed by 0 bases and 9 bases, with 6 bases remaining between them. The CDR3 consists of 13 residues. Germline CDR1 and CDR2: SGHDN and FVKESK. The CDR3 region has the DNA TGTGCCAGCAGCCAAGAGGAGGGTTCACCCCTCCACTTT. It is translated as CASSQEEGSPLHF.

The V gene is TRBV4-2, the J gene TRBJ2-7; TRBD2 is a possible D gene (5 bases). Germline lookup yields CDR1 LGHNA and CDR2 YNFKEQ. The CDR3 has 14 amino acids. V lost 0 bases to trimming and J lost 6 bases, with 12 bases between them. CDR3 sequence: CASSQDGRGSEQYF. In nucleotides, the CDR3 is TGTGCCAGCAGCCAAGATGGTCGAGGGAGCGAGCAGTACTTC.

This clone was seen a handful of times. The chain couples TRBV6-6 to TRBJ2-1, with 9 bases lining up with TRBD2. This CDR3 comprises 15 residues. The germline V gene has CDR1 MNHNY and CDR2 SVGAGI (reference sequence). With 6 bases clipped from V and 0 bases from J, the junction kept 3 bases outside the gene matches. In DNA form, the CDR3 reads TGTGCCAGCAGCAATAGCGGGAGCTCCTACAATGAGCAGTTCTTC. As protein: CASSNSGSSYNEQFF.

The rearrangement links TRBV7-9 to TRBJ2-1; D gene ambiguous. V shed 2 bases and J shed 2 bases, with 7 bases lying between them. The CDR3 runs 14 residues. Germline V gives CDR1 SEHNR, CDR2 FQNEAQ (reference sequence). CDR3 amino acids: CASSLRRTYNEQFF. The CDR3 DNA reads TGTGCCAGCAGCTTAAGGCGGACCTACAATGAGCAGTTCTTC.

The chain joins TRBV5-1 to TRBJ2-7, with TRBD1 matching over 9 bases. The V gene's germline CDR1 is SGHRS and CDR2 YFSETQ. Unmatched junction bases numbered 4, after V lost 2 bases and J lost 4 bases. CDR3 length equals 14 residues. CDR3 coding DNA: TGCGCCAGCAGCTTCCGGGACAGGGTGTACGAGCAGTACTTC. The encoded protein is CASSFRDRVYEQYF.

The chain carries TRBV27 and TRBJ1-5, with D unresolved. This CDR3 has 13 residues. Trimming removed 4 bases from V and 4 bases from J, with 8 bases in between. Per germline, CDR1 MNHEY and CDR2 SMNVEV (reference sequence). Written as DNA, the CDR3 is TGTGCCAGCAGTTGGCAGGAAAATCAGCCCCAGCATTTT. This encodes CASSWQENQPQHF.

The chain uses TRBV6-1 and TRBJ2-7, with 7 nucleotides matching TRBD1. The V gene's germline CDR1 is MNHNS and CDR2 SASEGT. The CDR3 is made up of 14 amino acids. V shed 2 bases, J shed 5 bases, and the junction held 6 bases outside the gene matches. Here the CDR3 DNA reads TGTGCCAGCAGTGAAAGGGACAGCGTCGACGAGCAGTACTTC. Translating gives CASSERDSVDEQYF.

The CDR3 loop is CASSQDRDSPYEQYF. Here the CDR3 DNA reads TGTGCCAGCAGCCAAGACCGGGACAGCCCCTACGAGCAGTACTTC. This sequence joins TRBV14 and TRBJ2-7, with 7 bases identical to TRBD1. In germline, CDR1 is SGHDN, CDR2 FVKESK. Trimming at V came to 0 bases and at J to 2 bases, leaving 4 bases not matched to a gene. The CDR3 consists of 15 residues. Full variable domain (rest looked up from reference TRBV14 and TRBJ2-7): EAGVTQFPSHSVIEKGQTVTLRCDPISGHDNLYWYRRVMGKEIKFLLHFVKESKQDESGMPNNRFLAERTGGTYSTLKVQPAELEDSGVYFCASSQDRDSPYEQYFGPGTRLTVT.

This chain joins TRBV7-8 and TRBJ2-7, with 12 bases identical to TRBD2. CDR3 length: 16 amino acids. Unmatched junction bases numbered 2, after V lost 2 bases and J lost 0 bases. Germline V CDR1 and CDR2: SGHVS, FQNEAQ. CDR3 region: CASSLLAGGNSYEQYF. Written as DNA, the CDR3 is TGTGCCAGCAGCTTACTAGCGGGGGGGAACTCCTACGAGCAGTACTTC.

V and J are TRBV2 and TRBJ2-3; D gene uncertain. Trimming cost V 3 bases and J 2 bases, with 9 bases left between them. The CDR3 is 14 amino acids. Germline lookup yields CDR1 SNHLY and CDR2 FYNNEI. The CDR3 DNA reads as TGTGCCAGCAGTGATTGGAGCTCCACAGATACGCAGTATTTT. Translated, it gives CASSDWSSTDTQYF.

In nucleotides, the CDR3 is TGTGCCAGCAAGAGACTAGCGGGTATCACCGGGGAGCTGTTTTTT. This gives the protein CASKRLAGITGELFF. The chain uses TRBV7-6 and TRBJ2-2, with 10 bases matching TRBD2. Trimming at V came to 7 bases and at J to 4 bases, leaving 6 bases not matched to a gene. CDR3 length equals 15 residues. Per the germline V gene, CDR1 is SGHVS and CDR2 is FNYEAQ.

The chain is built from TRBV10-3 and TRBJ2-1; 7 bases are shared with TRBD2. CDR1 is ENHRY and CDR2 is SYGVKD in the germline V gene. Unmatched junction bases numbered 6, after V lost 6 bases and J lost 4 bases. There are 14 residues in the CDR3. DNA for the CDR3: TGTGCCATCAGGGGCGGGAGTAGTTACAATGAGCAGTTCTTC. It specifies CAIRGGSSYNEQFF.

The V and J genes are TRBV13 and TRBJ2-7, with 10 bases fitting TRBD2. The ends lost 5 bases at V and 3 bases at J; junction bases unmatched: 4. This CDR3 has 14 residues. In germline, CDR1 is PRHDT, CDR2 FYEKMQ (reference sequence). The CDR3 DNA follows: TGTGCCAGCAGCCGATTAGCGGGGGGCTACGAGCAGTACTTC. Its protein is CASSRLAGGYEQYF.

This clone has only a few counts. The genes are TRBV5-1 and TRBJ1-1; D gene ambiguous. The ends were cut back, 1 base at V and 10 bases at J, with 11 bases in the middle. Germline V gene lookup returns CDR1 SGHRS and CDR2 YFSETQ. CDR3 length: 12 residues. The CDR3 spells CASSLPGEVAFF. The CDR3 DNA follows: TGCGCCAGCAGCTTGCCGGGTGAGGTAGCTTTCTTT.

There are a few counts of this clone. The chain carries TRBV9 and TRBJ2-7; 14 nucleotides match TRBD2. The CDR3 loop spans 17 amino acids. The V and J ends lost 4 bases and 2 bases, in that order; junction bases with no gene match: 8. Germline CDR1 is SGDLS and CDR2 is YYNGEE. The DNA of the CDR3 is TGTGCCAGCAGCCCCTGGACTAGCGGGAGGAAACCCTACGAGCAGTACTTC. Translation: CASSPWTSGRKPYEQYF.